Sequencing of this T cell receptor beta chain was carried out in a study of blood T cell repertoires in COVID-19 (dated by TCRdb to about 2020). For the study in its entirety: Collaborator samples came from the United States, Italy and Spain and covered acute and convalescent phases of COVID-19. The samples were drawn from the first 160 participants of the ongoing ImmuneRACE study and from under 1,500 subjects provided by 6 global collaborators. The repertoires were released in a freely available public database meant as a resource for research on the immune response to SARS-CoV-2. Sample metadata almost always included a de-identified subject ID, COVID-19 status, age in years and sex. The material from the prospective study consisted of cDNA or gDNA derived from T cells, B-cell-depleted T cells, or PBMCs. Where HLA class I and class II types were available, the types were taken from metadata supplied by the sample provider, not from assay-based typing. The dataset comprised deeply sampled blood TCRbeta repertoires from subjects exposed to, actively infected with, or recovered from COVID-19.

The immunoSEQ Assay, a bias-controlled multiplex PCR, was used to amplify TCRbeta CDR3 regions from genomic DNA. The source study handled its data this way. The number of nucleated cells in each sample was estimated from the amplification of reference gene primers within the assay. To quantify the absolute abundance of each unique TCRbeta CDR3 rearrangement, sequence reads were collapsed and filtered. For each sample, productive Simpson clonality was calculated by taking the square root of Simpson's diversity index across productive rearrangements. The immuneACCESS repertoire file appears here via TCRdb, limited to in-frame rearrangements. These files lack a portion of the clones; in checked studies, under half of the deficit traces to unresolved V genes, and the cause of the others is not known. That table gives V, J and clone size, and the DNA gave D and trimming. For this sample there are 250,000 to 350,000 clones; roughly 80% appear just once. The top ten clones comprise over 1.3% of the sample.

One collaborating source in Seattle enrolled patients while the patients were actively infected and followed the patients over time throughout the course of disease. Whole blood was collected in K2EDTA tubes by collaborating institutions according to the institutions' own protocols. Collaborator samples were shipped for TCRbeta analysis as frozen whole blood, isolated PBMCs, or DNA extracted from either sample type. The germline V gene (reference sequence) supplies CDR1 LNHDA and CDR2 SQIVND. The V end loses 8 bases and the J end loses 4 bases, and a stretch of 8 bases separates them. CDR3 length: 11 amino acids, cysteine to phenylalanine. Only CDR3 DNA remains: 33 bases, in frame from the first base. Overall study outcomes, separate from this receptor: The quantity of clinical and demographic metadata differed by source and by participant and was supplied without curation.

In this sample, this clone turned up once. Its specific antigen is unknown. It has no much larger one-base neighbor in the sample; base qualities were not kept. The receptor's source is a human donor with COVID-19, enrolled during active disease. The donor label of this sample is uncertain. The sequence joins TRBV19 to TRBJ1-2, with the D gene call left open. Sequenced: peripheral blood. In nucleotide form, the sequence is TGTGCCAGTGGTCCAGGCTATGGCTACACCTTC. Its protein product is CASGPGYGYTF.